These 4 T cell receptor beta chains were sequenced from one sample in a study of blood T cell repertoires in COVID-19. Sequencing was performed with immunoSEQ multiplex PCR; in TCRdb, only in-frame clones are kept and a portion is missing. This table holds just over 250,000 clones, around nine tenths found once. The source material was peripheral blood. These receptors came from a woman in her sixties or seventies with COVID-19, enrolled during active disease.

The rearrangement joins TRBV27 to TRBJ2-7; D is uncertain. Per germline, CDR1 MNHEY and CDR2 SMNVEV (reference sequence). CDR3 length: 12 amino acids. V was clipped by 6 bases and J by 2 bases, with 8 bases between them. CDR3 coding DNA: TGTGCCAGCAGACGGTATACCTACGAGCAGTACTTC. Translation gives CASRRYTYEQYF.

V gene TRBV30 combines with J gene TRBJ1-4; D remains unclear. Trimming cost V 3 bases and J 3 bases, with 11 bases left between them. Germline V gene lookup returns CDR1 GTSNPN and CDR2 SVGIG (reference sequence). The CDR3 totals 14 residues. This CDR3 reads CAWRPYSANEKLFF. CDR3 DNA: TGTGCCTGGAGGCCCTATTCGGCTAATGAAAAACTGTTTTTT.

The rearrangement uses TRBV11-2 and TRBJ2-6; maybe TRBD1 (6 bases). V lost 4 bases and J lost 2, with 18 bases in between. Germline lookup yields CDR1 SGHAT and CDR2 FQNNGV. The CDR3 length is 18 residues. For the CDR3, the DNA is TGTGCCAGCAGCTCACAGAAGGGACAAATGACTGGGGCCAACGTCCTGACTTTC. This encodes CASSSQKGQMTGANVLTF.

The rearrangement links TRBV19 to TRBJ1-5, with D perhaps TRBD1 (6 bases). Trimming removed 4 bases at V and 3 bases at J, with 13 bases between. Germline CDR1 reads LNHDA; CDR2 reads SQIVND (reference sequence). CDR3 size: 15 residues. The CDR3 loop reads CASSTQGQINQPQHF. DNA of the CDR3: TGTGCCAGTAGTACCCAGGGACAAATCAATCAGCCCCAGCATTTT.